The 4 T cell receptor beta chains in this list originate from one sample, sequenced in a study of control samples from healthy donors and cancer patients. Profiling relied on immunoSEQ multiplex PCR, and the TCRdb table lists in-frame clones only, not all of them. The sample consists of 130,000 to 150,000 clones, roughly 92% of them appearing once. The sample consisted of blood. The origin of the receptors is a man younger than 45 in good health.

V usage is TRBV28 and J usage is TRBJ2-6, with a tentative D call TRBD2 (6 bases). V was pared by 7 bases and J by 1 base, with 14 bases between. Germline V gene data show CDR1 as MDHEN and CDR2 as SYDVKM. There are 16 residues in the CDR3. CDR3 region: CASKAGSLSGANVLTF. In nucleotides, the CDR3 is TGTGCCAGCAAGGCGGGGTCCTTGTCTGGGGCCAACGTCCTGACTTTC.

The chain carries TRBV27 and TRBJ1-1, with a tentative D call TRBD1 (5 bases). Germline loops: CDR1 MNHEY, CDR2 SMNVEV (reference sequence). The CDR3 spans 15 residues. Trimming removed 1 base from V and 1 base from J, with 10 bases in between. The DNA of the CDR3 is TGTGCCAGCAGTTTATACCCAGGGCCGAACACTGAAGCTTTCTTT. Amino acid sequence: CASSLYPGPNTEAFF.

The chain uses TRBV6-1 and TRBJ1-1; the D gene is possibly TRBD1 (6 bases). Trimming cost V 2 bases and J 4 bases, with 11 bases left between them. This CDR3 contains 14 residues. Germline values: CDR1 MNHNS, CDR2 SASEGT. CDR3 in DNA: TGTGCCAGCAGTGAACGGGGGCGCGGCACTGAAGCTTTCTTT. It encodes CASSERGRGTEAFF.

The rearrangement links TRBV5-1 to TRBJ2-5, with TRBD1 matching over 9 bases. Germline V CDR1 and CDR2: SGHRS, YFSETQ. Trimming cost V 3 bases and J 4 bases; bases outside gene matches: 7. The CDR3 runs to 15 residues. CDR3 bases: TGCGCCAGCAGCTCGGGACAGGGATATTTAGAGACCCAGTACTTC. Translating it yields CASSSGQGYLETQYF.